The 26 T cell receptor beta chains reported below all come from one sample, sequenced in a study of cytomegalovirus exposure and HLA in healthy donors (TCRdb year 2017). Libraries were prepared through the immunoSEQ multiplex PCR assay. For the multiplex PCR, a mixture combining 60 forward primers for TCR Vbeta segments and 13 reverse primers for TCR Jbeta segments was used. TCRdb re-hosts the immuneACCESS table, in-frame sequences only. Its copies lack some clones; in the studies checked, an unresolved V gene accounts for under half of them, and the cause for the rest is not known. The sample table records fewer than 250,000 clones; around 82% of these occur just once. The ten largest clones take up about 14% of the sample. Specimen: PBMCs. Source of these receptors: a woman aged 30 to 39 in good health and CMV-seropositive.

The chain couples TRBV11-3 to TRBJ2-7, with TRBD1 matching over 7 bases. The CDR3 runs to 16 residues. The germline CDR1 and CDR2 sequences are SGHNT and YENEEA. V trimming: 2 bases; J trimming: 0 bases; junction bases outside the gene matches: 7. The CDR3: CASSLPTGDISYEQYF. CDR3 bases: TGTGCCAGCAGCTTACCAACAGGGGACATCTCCTACGAGCAGTACTTC.

The chain employs TRBV5-1 and TRBJ2-7; 10 nucleotides align to TRBD1. After removal of 0 bases from V and 6 bases from J, the junction contained 6 bases not matched to a gene. CDR3 length equals 15 residues. CDR1 SGHRS and CDR2 YFSETQ come from the germline V gene. DNA of the CDR3: TGCGCCAGCAGCTTGGGGACAGGGGGATGGGGCGAGCAGTACTTC. Protein: CASSLGTGGWGEQYF.

The table lists this clone with a count of one. The rearrangement joins TRBV6-6 to TRBJ2-1; 10 bases are a match to TRBD2. Germline V gene data show CDR1 as MNHNY and CDR2 as SVGAGI (reference sequence). Germline trimming cut 3 bases from V and 6 bases from J; bases unmatched to any gene: 5. The CDR3 sequence is 15 residues long. This chain's CDR3 is CASSYFGLAANEQFF. The DNA for the CDR3 is TGTGCCAGCAGTTATTTCGGACTAGCGGCCAATGAGCAGTTCTTC.

The chain has TRBV5-6 and TRBJ2-7, with D perhaps TRBD1 (6 bases). CDR1 and CDR2 from the germline V gene are SGHDT and YYEEEE. Deletions cut 4 bases from V and 0 bases from J, with 8 bases between. The CDR3 consists of 13 residues. The CDR3 sequence is CASSPDSSYEQYF. The CDR3 nucleotides read TGTGCCAGCAGCCCGGACAGCTCCTACGAGCAGTACTTC. Together with reference TRBV5-6 and TRBJ2-7, the CDR3 gives the full variable domain: DAGVTQSPTHLIKTRGQQVTLRCSPKSGHDTVSWYQQALGQGPQFIFQYYEEEERQRGNFPDRFSGHQFPNYSSELNVNALLLGDSALYLCASSPDSSYEQYFGPGTRLTVT.

This clone has just a few counts. The V and J genes are TRBV4-1 and TRBJ2-7, with D tentatively TRBD1 (5 bases). The germline CDR1 and CDR2 sequences are MGHRA and YSYEKL. The V end was cut by 1 base, the J end by 6 bases, with 13 bases between. The CDR3 is made up of 14 amino acids. In nucleotides, the CDR3 is TGCGCCAGCAGCCAAGGGGGCGGAACCTCCGAGCAGTACTTC. Translated, it gives CASSQGGGTSEQYF.

The gene calls are TRBV11-2 and TRBJ1-1; TRBD1 matches 8 bases. V was clipped by 5 bases and J by 4 bases; unmatched bases: 9. CDR1 is SGHAT and CDR2 is FQNNGV in the germline V gene. The CDR3 spans 15 residues. The CDR3 DNA reads TGTGCCAGCAGCCCTCGGACAGGGTGGGGCACTGAAGCTTTCTTT. Translated, it gives CASSPRTGWGTEAFF.

This rearrangement joins TRBV9 to TRBJ1-2, with D possibly being TRBD1 (5 bases). CDR1 is SGDLS and CDR2 is YYNGEE in the germline V gene. The CDR3 is 13 residues long. The ends were cut back, 3 bases at V and 4 bases at J, with 10 bases in the middle. The DNA of the CDR3 is TGTGCCAGCAGCGCGCCGGGGGGCTATGGCTACACCTTC. Translation gives CASSAPGGYGYTF. The full variable domain, with the rest looked up from reference TRBV9 and TRBJ1-2, is DSGVTQTPKHLITATGQRVTLRCSPRSGDLSVYWYQQSLDQGLQFLIQYYNGEERAKGNILERFSAQQFPDLHSELNLSSLELGDSALYFCASSAPGGYGYTFGSGTRLTVV.

This rearrangement joins TRBV21-1 to TRBJ2-7; the D call of TRBD1 is as the table states it, not checked on the DNA. TRBV21-1 is labeled a pseudogene. The CDR3 length is 17 residues. The CDR3 DNA reads as TGTGCCAGCAGCAAAGGAACCGGACAGGGGCCCCCCTACGAGCAGTACTTC. Translated, it gives CASSKGTGQGPPYEQYF.

The rearrangement joins TRBV4-1 to TRBJ2-1, with 9 bases lining up with TRBD2. Per the germline V gene, CDR1 is MGHRA and CDR2 is YSYEKL. The CDR3 spans 15 residues. The J segment lost 3 bases and the V segment lost 1 base, leaving 1 base of the junction unmatched. The CDR3 protein is CASSQGTSVYNEQFF. DNA of the CDR3: TGCGCCAGCAGCCAAGGGACTAGCGTCTACAATGAGCAGTTCTTC.

The chain uses TRBV7-2 and TRBJ1-3; D is perhaps TRBD1 (5 bases). CDR1 SGHTA and CDR2 FQGNSA come from the germline V gene. V was trimmed by 2 bases and J by 7 bases, leaving 21 bases between them. This CDR3 region has 17 residues. This CDR3 is CASSLRTGTEGINTIYF. In DNA, the CDR3 is TGTGCCAGCAGCTTACGAACCGGGACGGAGGGAATCAACACCATATATTTT.

Only one count was recorded for this clone. The V gene is TRBV2, the J gene TRBJ2-1, with 14 bases lining up with TRBD2. This CDR3 region has 14 residues. V trimming: 5 bases; J trimming: 7 bases; junction bases outside the gene matches: 1. CDR1 and CDR2 (germline): SNHLY, FYNNEI. In nucleotides, the CDR3 is TGTGCCAGCAGTAGACTAGCGGGGGGGAATGAGCAGTTCTTC. Protein: CASSRLAGGNEQFF.

The CDR3 DNA follows: TGTGCCAGTAGTCACAGGGGAACGAACACCGGGGAGCTGTTTTTT. Translation gives CASSHRGTNTGELFF. J is TRBJ2-2 and V is TRBV19; TRBD1 agrees at 7 bases. CDR1 is LNHDA, CDR2 SQIVND, per germline (reference sequence). The CDR3 has 15 residues. After removal of 5 bases from V and 0 bases from J, the junction contained 3 bases not matched to a gene. Supplemented by reference TRBV19 and TRBJ2-2, the full variable domain reads DGGITQSPKYLFRKEGQNVTLSCEQNLNHDAMYWYRQDPGQGLRLIYYSQIVNDFQKGDIAEGYSVSREKKESFPLTVTSAQKNPTAFYLCASSHRGTNTGELFFGEGSRLTVL.

This clone appeared a few times. The J gene is TRBJ1-3, the V gene TRBV5-5; a possible D gene is TRBD1 (5 bases). CDR1 is SGHKS and CDR2 is YYEKEE in the germline V gene (reference sequence). CDR3 length: 14 amino acids. The V and J ends lost 2 bases and 3 bases respectively, with 9 bases between them. CDR3 coding DNA: TGTGCCAGCAGCTTCGCAGGGCGTGGAAACACCATATATTTT. Its protein is CASSFAGRGNTIYF.

The chain employs TRBV13 and TRBJ2-7; 11 bases are a match to TRBD2. Germline CDR1 is PRHDT and CDR2 is FYEKMQ (reference sequence). The CDR3 extends over 15 amino acids. V was clipped by 6 bases and J by 1 base; unmatched bases: 5. CDR3 amino acids: CASSHRTSGSYEQYF. DNA of the CDR3: TGTGCCAGCAGTCACAGGACTAGCGGGTCCTACGAGCAGTACTTC.

This rearrangement joins TRBV4-1 to TRBJ2-2; 8 nucleotides match TRBD2. Germline trimming cut 2 bases from V and 5 bases from J; bases unmatched to any gene: 13. Germline CDR1 is MGHRA and CDR2 is YSYEKL. The CDR3 runs to 18 residues. This CDR3 is CASSQYSGSSTFTGELFF. The CDR3 nucleotides are TGCGCCAGCAGCCAATACAGCGGGAGCTCTACCTTTACCGGGGAGCTGTTTTTT.

This clone has more than one count but fewer than ten. In DNA, the CDR3 is TGTGCCAGCAGCCCTCTAGCGGCTGCTTCCTACGAGCAGTACTTC. This codes for CASSPLAAASYEQYF. The chain is built from TRBV7-9 and TRBJ2-7, with 7 bases that match TRBD2. The V segment lost 5 bases and the J segment 1 base; nucleotides outside the gene matches: 8. This CDR3 spans 15 amino acids. The germline CDR1 and CDR2 sequences are SEHNR and FQNEAQ (reference sequence).

The table lists this clone with a few counts. The chain couples TRBV19 to TRBJ2-1; TRBD2 aligns across 9 bases. The CDR3 has 18 residues. V trimming: 3 bases; J trimming: 5 bases; junction bases outside the gene matches: 14. Per germline, CDR1 LNHDA and CDR2 SQIVND (reference sequence). Here the CDR3 reads CASSMSPTGLAWNNEQFF. The CDR3 DNA reads TGTGCCAGTAGTATGAGCCCGACGGGACTAGCCTGGAACAATGAGCAGTTCTTC.

This sequence joins TRBV7-2 and TRBJ1-5, with TRBD1 identical over 7 bases. With 4 bases clipped from V and 0 bases from J, the junction kept 3 bases outside the gene matches. This CDR3 contains 15 residues. Germline values: CDR1 SGHTA, CDR2 FQGNSA. This chain's CDR3 is CASSSTGNSNQPQHF. The CDR3 DNA follows: TGTGCCAGCAGCTCGACAGGGAATAGCAATCAGCCCCAGCATTTT.

The chain employs TRBV7-3 and TRBJ2-1; possibly TRBD2 for D (6 bases). The CDR3 covers 13 residues. CDR1 SGHTA and CDR2 FQGTGA come from the germline V gene. V lost 4 bases and J 3 bases, leaving 7 bases between the germline ends. CDR3 loop: CASSWDFYNEQFF. The CDR3 bases are TGTGCCAGCAGCTGGGACTTCTACAATGAGCAGTTCTTC.

The chain couples TRBV28 to TRBJ1-1; 9 bases align to TRBD1. CDR3 size: 13 residues. J gave up 5 bases and V 5 bases, and 3 bases lay outside the gene matches. From germline, CDR1 is MDHEN and CDR2 SYDVKM. CDR3 in DNA: TGTGCCAGCAGTCAGACAGGGGGGACTGAAGCTTTCTTT. This sequence encodes CASSQTGGTEAFF.

The V and J genes are TRBV10-3 and TRBJ2-1; D gene uncertain. Germline V gene lookup returns CDR1 ENHRY and CDR2 SYGVKD. The CDR3 spans 11 residues. The V gene lost 8 bases and the J gene lost 3 bases, with 5 bases spanning the gap. CDR3: CAIADYNEQFF. In nucleotides, the CDR3 is TGTGCCATCGCGGACTACAATGAGCAGTTCTTC.

This clone was detected once. The CDR3 loop is CASFGDREEKLFF. The CDR3 DNA follows: TGTGCCAGCTTCGGGGACAGGGAAGAAAAACTGTTTTTT. The chain couples TRBV6-1 to TRBJ1-4; 9 nucleotides align to TRBD1. J gave up 8 bases and V 8 bases, and 6 bases lay outside the gene matches. The CDR3 covers 13 residues. Germline loops: CDR1 MNHNS, CDR2 SASEGT.

The genes are TRBV11-2 and TRBJ2-5, with TRBD2 identical over 11 bases. The J segment lost 5 bases and the V segment lost 3 bases, leaving 5 bases of the junction unmatched. Germline V CDR1 and CDR2: SGHAT, FQNNGV. The CDR3 has 15 amino acids. This chain's CDR3 is CASSFGTSGRETQYF. The CDR3 region has the DNA TGTGCCAGCAGCTTTGGGACTAGCGGAAGGGAGACCCAGTACTTC. The full variable domain, its missing parts supplied by reference TRBV11-2 and TRBJ2-5, is EAGVAQSPRYKIIEKRQSVAFWCNPISGHATLYWYQQILGQGPKLLIQFQNNGVVDDSQLPKDRFSAERLKGVDSTLKIQPAKLEDSAVYLCASSFGTSGRETQYFGPGTRLLVL.

The genes are TRBV28 and TRBJ1-2; TRBD1 matches 10 bases. Germline V gives CDR1 MDHEN, CDR2 SYDVKM. J lost 7 bases, V lost 4 bases, and 15 bases had no gene match. This CDR3 region has 17 residues. CDR3: CASSYPGPRTGGFGYTF. Written as DNA, the CDR3 is TGTGCCAGCAGTTACCCGGGCCCACGGACAGGGGGATTTGGCTACACCTTC.

This clone appeared once. The chain combines TRBV9 with TRBJ2-5; 9 bases match TRBD2. Per germline, CDR1 SGDLS and CDR2 YYNGEE. V shed 3 bases and J 5 bases; nucleotides not matched to a gene: 8. The CDR3 totals 15 residues. The CDR3 bases are TGTGCCAGCAGCGCCAATGCGGGGGGGCGCGAGACCCAGTACTTC. Amino acids: CASSANAGGRETQYF. The full variable domain, with the rest looked up from reference TRBV9 and TRBJ2-5, is DSGVTQTPKHLITATGQRVTLRCSPRSGDLSVYWYQQSLDQGLQFLIQYYNGEERAKGNILERFSAQQFPDLHSELNLSSLELGDSALYFCASSANAGGRETQYFGPGTRLLVL.

The sample holds a few counts of this clone. The chain has TRBV19 and TRBJ1-5; 12 bases align to TRBD1. The length of the CDR3 is 16 residues. Germline V gene sequence: CDR1 LNHDA, CDR2 SQIVND (reference sequence). The V segment lost 3 bases and the J segment 6 bases; nucleotides outside the gene matches: 6. For the CDR3, the DNA is TGTGCCAGTAGTATTTTAGGGACAGGGGGCTCTCAGCCCCAGCATTTT. Translation: CASSILGTGGSQPQHF.